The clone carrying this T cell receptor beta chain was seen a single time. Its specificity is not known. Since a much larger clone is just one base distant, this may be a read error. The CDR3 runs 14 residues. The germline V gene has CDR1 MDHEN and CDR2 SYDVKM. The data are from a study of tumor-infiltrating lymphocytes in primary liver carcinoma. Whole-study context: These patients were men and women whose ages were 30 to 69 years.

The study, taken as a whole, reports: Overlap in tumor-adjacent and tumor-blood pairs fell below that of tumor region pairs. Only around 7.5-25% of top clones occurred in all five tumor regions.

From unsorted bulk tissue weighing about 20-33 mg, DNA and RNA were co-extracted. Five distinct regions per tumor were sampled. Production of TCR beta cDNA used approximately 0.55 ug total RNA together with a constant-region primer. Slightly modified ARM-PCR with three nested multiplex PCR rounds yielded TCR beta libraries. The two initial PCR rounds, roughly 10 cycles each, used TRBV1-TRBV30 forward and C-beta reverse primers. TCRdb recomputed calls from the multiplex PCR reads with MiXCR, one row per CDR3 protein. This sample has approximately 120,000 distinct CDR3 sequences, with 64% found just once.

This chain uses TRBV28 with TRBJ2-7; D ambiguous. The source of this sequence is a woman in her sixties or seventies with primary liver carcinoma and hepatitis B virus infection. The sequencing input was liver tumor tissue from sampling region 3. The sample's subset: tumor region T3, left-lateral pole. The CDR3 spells CASTPYWANYKQYF. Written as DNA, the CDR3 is TGTGCCAGCACCCCCTATTGGGCTAACTACAAGCAGTACTTC.